This TCR beta chain is from a study of response to subunit inactivated influenza vaccine. This CDR3 has 18 residues. Germline loops: CDR1 DFQATT, CDR2 SNEGSKA (reference sequence). The trim removed 6 bases at V and 1 base at J, leaving 17 bases unmatched. TCRdb processed the RT-PCR reads anew with MiXCR; each CDR3 protein has one entry. The sample shows hundreds of thousands of distinct CDR3 sequences, roughly 27% of them seen only once. Study outcomes and limitations: Only a handful of new T cells, the authors suggested, are recruited with each seasonal influenza vaccination.

This clonotype has just a few counts. What it binds is unknown. The input for sequencing was CD4+ T cells sorted from PBMCs, taken roughly 5 days after vaccination. This sequence was found in a man aged 50 to 59 who received an inactivated influenza vaccine. The V call is TRBV20-1, the J call TRBJ2-1, with 8 bases aligning to TRBD2. CDR3 bases: TGCAGTGCGCCCCGCCGGGGGGGCTCATCCATATCCTACAATGAGCAGTTCTTC. Its translation is CSAPRRGGSSISYNEQFF.